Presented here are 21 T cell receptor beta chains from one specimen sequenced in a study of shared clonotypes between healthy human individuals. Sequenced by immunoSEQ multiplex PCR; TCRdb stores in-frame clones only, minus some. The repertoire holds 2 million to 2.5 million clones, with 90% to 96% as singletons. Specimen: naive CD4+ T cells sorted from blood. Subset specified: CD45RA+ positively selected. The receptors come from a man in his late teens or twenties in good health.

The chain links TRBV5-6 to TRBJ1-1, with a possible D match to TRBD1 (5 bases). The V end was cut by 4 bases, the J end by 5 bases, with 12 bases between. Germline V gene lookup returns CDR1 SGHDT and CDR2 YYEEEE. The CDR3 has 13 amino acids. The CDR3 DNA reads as TGTGCCAGCAGCCCTGGGGCCGGAACTGAAGCTTTCTTT. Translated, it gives CASSPGAGTEAFF. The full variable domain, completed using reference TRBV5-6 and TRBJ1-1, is DAGVTQSPTHLIKTRGQQVTLRCSPKSGHDTVSWYQQALGQGPQFIFQYYEEEERQRGNFPDRFSGHQFPNYSSELNVNALLLGDSALYLCASSPGAGTEAFFGQGTRLTVV.

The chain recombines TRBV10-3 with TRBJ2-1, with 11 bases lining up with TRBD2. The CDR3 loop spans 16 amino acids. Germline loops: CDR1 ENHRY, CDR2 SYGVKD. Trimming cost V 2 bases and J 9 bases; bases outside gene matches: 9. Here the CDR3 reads CAISEKGLAAMGEQFF. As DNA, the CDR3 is TGTGCCATCAGTGAGAAGGGACTAGCGGCTATGGGTGAGCAGTTCTTC.

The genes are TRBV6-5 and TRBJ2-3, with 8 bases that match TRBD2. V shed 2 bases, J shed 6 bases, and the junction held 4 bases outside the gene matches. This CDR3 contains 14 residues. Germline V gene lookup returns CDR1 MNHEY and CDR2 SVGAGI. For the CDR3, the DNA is TGTGCCAGCAGTTACAGGACTAGCTCTGATACGCAGTATTTT. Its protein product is CASSYRTSSDTQYF.

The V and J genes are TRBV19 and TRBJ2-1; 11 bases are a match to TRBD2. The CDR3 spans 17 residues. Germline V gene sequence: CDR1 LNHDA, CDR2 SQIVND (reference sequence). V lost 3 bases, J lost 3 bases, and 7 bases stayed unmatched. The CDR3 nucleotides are TGTGCCAGTAGTATCGGTCTAGCGGGAGGCTTCTACAATGAGCAGTTCTTC. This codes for CASSIGLAGGFYNEQFF.

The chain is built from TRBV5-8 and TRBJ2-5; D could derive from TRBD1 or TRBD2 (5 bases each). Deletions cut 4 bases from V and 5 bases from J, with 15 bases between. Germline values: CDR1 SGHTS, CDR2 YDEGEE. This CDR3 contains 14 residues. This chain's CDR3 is CASSKTQGRETQYF. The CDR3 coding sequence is TGTGCCAGCAGCAAGACCCAGGGACGGGAGACCCAGTACTTC.

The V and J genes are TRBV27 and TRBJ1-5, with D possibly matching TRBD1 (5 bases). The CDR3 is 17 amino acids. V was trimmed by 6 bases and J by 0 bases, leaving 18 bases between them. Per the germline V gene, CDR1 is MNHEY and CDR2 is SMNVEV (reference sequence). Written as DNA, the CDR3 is TGTGCCAGCAGGGGGTCCGGGACGGACTATAGCAATCAGCCCCAGCATTTT. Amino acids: CASRGSGTDYSNQPQHF.

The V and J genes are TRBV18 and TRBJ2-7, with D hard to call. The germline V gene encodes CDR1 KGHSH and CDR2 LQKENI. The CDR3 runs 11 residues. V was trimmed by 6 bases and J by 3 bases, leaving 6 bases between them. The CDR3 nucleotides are TGTGCCAGCTCCCTGGGCTACGAGCAGTACTTC. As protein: CASSLGYEQYF.

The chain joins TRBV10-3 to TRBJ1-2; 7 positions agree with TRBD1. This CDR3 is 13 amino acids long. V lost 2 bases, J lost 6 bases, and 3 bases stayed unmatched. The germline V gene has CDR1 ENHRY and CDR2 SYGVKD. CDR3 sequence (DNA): TGTGCCATCAGTGAGACAGGGGCCGATGGCTACACCTTC. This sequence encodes CAISETGADGYTF.

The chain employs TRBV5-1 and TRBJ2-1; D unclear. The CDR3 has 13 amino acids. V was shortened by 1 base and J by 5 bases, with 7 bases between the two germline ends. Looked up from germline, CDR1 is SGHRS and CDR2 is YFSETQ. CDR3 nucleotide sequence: TGCGCCAGCAGCTTGTGGCGCAACAATGAGCAGTTCTTC. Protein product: CASSLWRNNEQFF.

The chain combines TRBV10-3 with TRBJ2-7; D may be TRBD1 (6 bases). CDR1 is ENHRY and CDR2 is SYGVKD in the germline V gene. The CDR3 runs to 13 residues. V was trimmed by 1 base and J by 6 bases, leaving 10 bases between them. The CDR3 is CAISELPGAEQYF. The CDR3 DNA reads TGTGCCATCAGTGAGTTGCCAGGGGCCGAGCAGTACTTC.

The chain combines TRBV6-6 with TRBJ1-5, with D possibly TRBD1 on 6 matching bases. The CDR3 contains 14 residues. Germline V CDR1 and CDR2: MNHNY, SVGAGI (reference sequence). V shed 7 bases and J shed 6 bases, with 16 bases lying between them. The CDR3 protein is CASTATGGVQPQHF. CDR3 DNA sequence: TGTGCCAGCACCGCGACAGGCGGGGTTCAGCCCCAGCATTTT.

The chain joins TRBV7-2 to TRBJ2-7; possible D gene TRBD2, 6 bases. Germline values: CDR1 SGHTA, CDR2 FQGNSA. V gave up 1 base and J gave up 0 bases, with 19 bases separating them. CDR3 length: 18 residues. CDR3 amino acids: CASSLVPGLIVLSYEQYF. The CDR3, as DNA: TGTGCCAGCAGCTTAGTGCCGGGACTCATCGTCCTCTCCTACGAGCAGTACTTC.

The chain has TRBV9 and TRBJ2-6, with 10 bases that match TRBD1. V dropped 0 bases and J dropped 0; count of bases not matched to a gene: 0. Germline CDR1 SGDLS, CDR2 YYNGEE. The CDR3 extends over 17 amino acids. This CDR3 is CASSVGDRGSGANVLTF. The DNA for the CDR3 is TGTGCCAGCAGCGTAGGGGACAGGGGCTCTGGGGCCAACGTCCTGACTTTC.

CDR3 coding DNA: TGCGCCACTTCCTGGGGCAGCGGCTCTTACGAGCAGTACTTC. It translates to CATSWGSGSYEQYF. The chain joins TRBV5-1 to TRBJ2-7; D is possibly TRBD1 or TRBD2 (5 bases each). The germline V gene encodes CDR1 SGHRS and CDR2 YFSETQ. The V end was cut by 9 bases, the J end by 4 bases, with 20 bases between. The CDR3 is 14 amino acids.

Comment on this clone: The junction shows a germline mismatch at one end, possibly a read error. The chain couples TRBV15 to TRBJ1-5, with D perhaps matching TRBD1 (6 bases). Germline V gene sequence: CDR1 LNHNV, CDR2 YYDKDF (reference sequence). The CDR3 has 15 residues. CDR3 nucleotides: TGTGCCACCGGCAGACAGGTCTATAGCAATCAGCCCCAGCATTTT. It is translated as CATGRQVYSNQPQHF.

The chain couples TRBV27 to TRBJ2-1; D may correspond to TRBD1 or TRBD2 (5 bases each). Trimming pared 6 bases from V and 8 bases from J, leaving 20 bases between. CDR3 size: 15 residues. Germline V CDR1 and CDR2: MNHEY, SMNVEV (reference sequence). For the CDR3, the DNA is TGTGCCAGCAGCCCACTGGGGGTAGCCAGGGATGAGCAGTTCTTC. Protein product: CASSPLGVARDEQFF.

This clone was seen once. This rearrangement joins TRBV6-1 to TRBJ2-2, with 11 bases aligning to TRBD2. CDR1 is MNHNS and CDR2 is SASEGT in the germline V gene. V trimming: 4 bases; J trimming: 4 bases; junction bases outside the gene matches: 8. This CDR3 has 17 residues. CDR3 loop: CASSVLTGTSGTGELFF. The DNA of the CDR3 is TGTGCCAGCAGTGTACTAACCGGGACTAGCGGCACCGGGGAGCTGTTTTTT.

CDR3 sequence (DNA): TGCGCCAGCAGCCAAGGAGGGGGGGCGATCACTGGCTACACCTTC. This gives the protein CASSQGGGAITGYTF. The chain employs TRBV4-1 and TRBJ1-2; D may be TRBD1 (6 bases). The germline gives CDR1 MGHRA, CDR2 YSYEKL. V dropped 1 base and J dropped 7 bases, with 16 bases sitting between them. The CDR3 is 15 residues long.

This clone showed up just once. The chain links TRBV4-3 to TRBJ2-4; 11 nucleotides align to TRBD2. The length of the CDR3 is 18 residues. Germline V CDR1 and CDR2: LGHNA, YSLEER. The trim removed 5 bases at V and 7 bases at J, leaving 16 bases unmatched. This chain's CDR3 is CASSGTVTGLAARNIQYF. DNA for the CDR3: TGCGCCAGCAGCGGGACCGTAACGGGACTAGCGGCAAGGAACATTCAGTACTTC.

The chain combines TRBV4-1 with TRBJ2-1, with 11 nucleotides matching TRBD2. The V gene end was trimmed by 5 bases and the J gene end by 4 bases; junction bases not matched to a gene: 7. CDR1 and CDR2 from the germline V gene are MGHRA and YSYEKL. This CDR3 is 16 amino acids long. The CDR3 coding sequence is TGCGCCAGCAGCGCCACTAGCGGGGGTGCATACAATGAGCAGTTCTTC. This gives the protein CASSATSGGAYNEQFF.

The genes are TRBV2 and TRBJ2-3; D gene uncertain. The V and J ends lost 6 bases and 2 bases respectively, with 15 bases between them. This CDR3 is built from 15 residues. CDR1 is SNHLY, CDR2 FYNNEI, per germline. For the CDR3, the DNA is TGTGCCAGCAGACTTTCGGGCCGCCCCACAGATACGCAGTATTTT. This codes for CASRLSGRPTDTQYF. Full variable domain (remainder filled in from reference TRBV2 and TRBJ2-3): EPEVTQTPSHQVTQMGQEVILRCVPISNHLYFYWYRQILGQKVEFLVSFYNNEISEKSEIFDDQFSVERPDGSNFTLKIRSTKLEDSAMYFCASRLSGRPTDTQYFGPGTRLTVL.